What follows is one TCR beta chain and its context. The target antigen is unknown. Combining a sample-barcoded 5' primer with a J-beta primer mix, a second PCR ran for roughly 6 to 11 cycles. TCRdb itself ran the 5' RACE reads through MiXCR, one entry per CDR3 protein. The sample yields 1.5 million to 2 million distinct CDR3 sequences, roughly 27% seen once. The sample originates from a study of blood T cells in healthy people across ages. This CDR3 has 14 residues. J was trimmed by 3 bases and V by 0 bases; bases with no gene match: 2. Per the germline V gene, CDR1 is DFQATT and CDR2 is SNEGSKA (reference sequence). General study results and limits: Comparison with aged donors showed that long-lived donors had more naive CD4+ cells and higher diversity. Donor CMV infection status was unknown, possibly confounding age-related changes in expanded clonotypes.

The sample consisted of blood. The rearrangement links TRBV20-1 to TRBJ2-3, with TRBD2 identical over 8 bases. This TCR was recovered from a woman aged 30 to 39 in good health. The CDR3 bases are TGCAGTGCTAGAGACCAGCGGGGGACAGATACGCAGTATTTT. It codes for CSARDQRGTDTQYF.